This entry is about one TCR beta chain. These data originate in a study of blood T cell repertoires in COVID-19. Study-level information: Acute and convalescent COVID-19 samples came from the United States, Italy and Spain.

The table came from immunoSEQ multiplex PCR; TCRdb's copy has only in-frame clones and leaves some out. The sample lists more than 120,000 clones, around nine tenths occurring once. Sample: peripheral blood. The sequence was obtained from a woman aged 45-65 years with active or convalescent COVID-19.

The CDR3 here is CASSVDGRYKNIQYF. CDR3 nucleotides: TGTGCCAGCAGCGTAGATGGGAGGTACAAAAACATTCAGTACTTC. J is TRBJ2-4 and V is TRBV9, with D possibly being TRBD2 (6 bases). CDR3 length equals 15 residues. Per the germline V gene, CDR1 is SGDLS and CDR2 is YYNGEE. The V gene lost 0 bases and the J gene lost 3 bases, with 10 bases spanning the gap.